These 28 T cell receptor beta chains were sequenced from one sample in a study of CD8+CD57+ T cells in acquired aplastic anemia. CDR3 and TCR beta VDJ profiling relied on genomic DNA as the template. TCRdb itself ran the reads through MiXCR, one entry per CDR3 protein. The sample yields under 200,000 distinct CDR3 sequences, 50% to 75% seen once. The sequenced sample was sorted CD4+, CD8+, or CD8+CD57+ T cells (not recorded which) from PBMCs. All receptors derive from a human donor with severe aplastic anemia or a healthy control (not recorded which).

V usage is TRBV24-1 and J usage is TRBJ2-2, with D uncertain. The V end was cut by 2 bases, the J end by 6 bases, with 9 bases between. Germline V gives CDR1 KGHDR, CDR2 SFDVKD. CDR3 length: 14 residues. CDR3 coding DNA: TGTGCCACCAGTGATTGGGCCAGTCCCGGGGAGCTGTTTTTT. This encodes CATSDWASPGELFF.

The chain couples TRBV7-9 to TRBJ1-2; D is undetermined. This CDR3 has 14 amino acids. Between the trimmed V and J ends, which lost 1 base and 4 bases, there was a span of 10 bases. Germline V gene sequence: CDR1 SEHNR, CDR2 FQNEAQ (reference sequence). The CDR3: CASSLGAGSYGYTF. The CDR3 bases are TGTGCCAGCAGCTTAGGAGCCGGGAGCTATGGCTACACCTTC.

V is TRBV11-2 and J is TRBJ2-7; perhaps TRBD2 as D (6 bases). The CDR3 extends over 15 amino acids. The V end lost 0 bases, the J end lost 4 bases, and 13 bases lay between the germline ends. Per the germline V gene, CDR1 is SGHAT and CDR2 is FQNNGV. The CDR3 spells CASSLETGEAYEQYF. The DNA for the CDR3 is TGTGCCAGCAGCTTAGAAACGGGAGAGGCGTACGAGCAGTACTTC.

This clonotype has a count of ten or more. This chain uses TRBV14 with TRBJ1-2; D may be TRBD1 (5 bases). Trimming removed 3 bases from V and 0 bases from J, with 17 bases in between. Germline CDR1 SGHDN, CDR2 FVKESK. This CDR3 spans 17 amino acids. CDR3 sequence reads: CASSQVGGLKANYGYTF. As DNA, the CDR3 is TGTGCCAGCAGCCAGGTCGGGGGACTGAAAGCTAACTATGGCTACACCTTC.

This CDR3 is CASSQEDAGTGNNEQFF. CDR3 DNA sequence: TGTGCCAGCAGCCAAGAGGACGCGGGCACGGGTAACAATGAGCAGTTCTTC. The chain uses TRBV7-6 and TRBJ2-1, with TRBD2 as a possible D gene (5 bases). Per the germline V gene, CDR1 is SGHVS and CDR2 is FNYEAQ. Trimming took off 5 bases at V and 5 bases at J, with 22 bases between the two ends. The CDR3 is made up of 17 amino acids.

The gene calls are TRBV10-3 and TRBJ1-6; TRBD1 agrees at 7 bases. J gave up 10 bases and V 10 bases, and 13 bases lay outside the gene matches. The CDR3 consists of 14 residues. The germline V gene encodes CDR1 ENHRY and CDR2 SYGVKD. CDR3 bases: TGTGCCAGCACCGTAGGACAGGAATTCTCACCCCTCCACTTT. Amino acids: CASTVGQEFSPLHF.

The CDR3 bases are TGCAGCGTACAACAGGCGGAAAAACTGTTTTTT. It is translated as CSVQQAEKLFF. The rearrangement joins TRBV29-1 to TRBJ1-4, with a tentative D call TRBD1 (5 bases). The germline V gene encodes CDR1 SQVTM and CDR2 ANQGSEA. The germline V and J ends were trimmed by 6 bases and 8 bases, with 10 bases remaining between them. This CDR3 has 11 amino acids. Looking up the rest from reference TRBV29-1 and TRBJ1-4 gives the full variable domain: SAVISQKPSRDICQRGTSLTIQCQVDSQVTMMFWYRQQPGQSLTLIATANQGSEATYESGFVIDKFPISRPNLTFSTLTVSNMSPEDSSIYLCSVQQAEKLFFGSGTQLSVL.

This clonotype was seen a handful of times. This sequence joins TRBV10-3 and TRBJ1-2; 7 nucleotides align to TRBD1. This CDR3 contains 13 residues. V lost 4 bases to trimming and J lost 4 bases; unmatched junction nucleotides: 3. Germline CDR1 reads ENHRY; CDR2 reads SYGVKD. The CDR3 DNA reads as TGTGCCATCAGTGGGGGACAGTCCTATGGCTACACCTTC. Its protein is CAISGGQSYGYTF.

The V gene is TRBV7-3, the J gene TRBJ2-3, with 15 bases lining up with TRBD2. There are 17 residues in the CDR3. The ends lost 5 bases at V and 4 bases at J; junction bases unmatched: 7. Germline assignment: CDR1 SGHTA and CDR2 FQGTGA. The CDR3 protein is CASSPGLAGGVADTQYF. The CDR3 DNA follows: TGTGCCAGCAGCCCAGGACTAGCGGGGGGGGTCGCAGATACGCAGTATTTT.

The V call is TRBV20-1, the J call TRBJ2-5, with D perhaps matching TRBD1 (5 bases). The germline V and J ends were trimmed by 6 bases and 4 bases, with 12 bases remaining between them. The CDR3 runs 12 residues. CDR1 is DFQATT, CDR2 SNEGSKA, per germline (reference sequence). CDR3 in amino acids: CSAQGGVETQYF. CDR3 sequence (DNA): TGCAGTGCCCAGGGTGGGGTAGAGACCCAGTACTTC.

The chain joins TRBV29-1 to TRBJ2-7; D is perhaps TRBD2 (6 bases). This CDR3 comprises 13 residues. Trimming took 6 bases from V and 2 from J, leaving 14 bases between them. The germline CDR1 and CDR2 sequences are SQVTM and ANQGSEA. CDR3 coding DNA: TGCAGCGTCCTGACTAGTAGGGCCTACGAGCAGTACTTC. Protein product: CSVLTSRAYEQYF.

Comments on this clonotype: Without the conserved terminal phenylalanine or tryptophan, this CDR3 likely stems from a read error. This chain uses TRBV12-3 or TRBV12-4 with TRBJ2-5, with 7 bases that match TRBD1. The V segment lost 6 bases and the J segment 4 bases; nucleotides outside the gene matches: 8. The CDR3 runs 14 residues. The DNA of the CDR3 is TGTGCCAGCAGCCCACAGGGGCGCCGAGAGACCCAGTACTCC. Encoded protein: CASSPQGRRETQYS.

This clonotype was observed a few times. CDR3 sequence reads: CATSPRSVDTEAFF. DNA for the CDR3: TGTGCCACCAGCCCTAGATCGGTCGACACTGAAGCTTTCTTT. This chain links TRBV15 with TRBJ1-1; D call uncertain. V was clipped by 5 bases and J by 3 bases, with 13 bases between them. This CDR3 region has 14 residues. The V gene's germline CDR1 is LNHNV and CDR2 YYDKDF (reference sequence).

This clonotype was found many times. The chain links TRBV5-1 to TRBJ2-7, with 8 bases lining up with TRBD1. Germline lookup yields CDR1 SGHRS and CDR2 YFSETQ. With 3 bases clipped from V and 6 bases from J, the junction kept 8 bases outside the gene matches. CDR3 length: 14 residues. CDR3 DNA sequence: TGCGCCAGCAGCTCTAGGACAGGGTTGTCCGAGCAGTACTTC. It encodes CASSSRTGLSEQYF.

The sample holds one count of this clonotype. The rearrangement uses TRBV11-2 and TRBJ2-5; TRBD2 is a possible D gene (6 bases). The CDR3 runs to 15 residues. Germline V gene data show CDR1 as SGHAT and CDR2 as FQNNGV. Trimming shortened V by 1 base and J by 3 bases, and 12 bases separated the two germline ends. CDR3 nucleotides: TGTGCCAGCAGCTTAGGCCTCGGGGGTGAAGAGACCCAGTACTTC. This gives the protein CASSLGLGGEETQYF.

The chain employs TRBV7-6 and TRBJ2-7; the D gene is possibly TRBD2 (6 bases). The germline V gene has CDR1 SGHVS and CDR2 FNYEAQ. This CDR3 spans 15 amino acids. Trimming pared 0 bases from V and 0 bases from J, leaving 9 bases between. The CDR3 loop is CASSLASGFSYEQYF. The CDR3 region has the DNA TGTGCCAGCAGCTTAGCTAGCGGTTTCTCCTACGAGCAGTACTTC. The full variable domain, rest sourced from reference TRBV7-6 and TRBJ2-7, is GAGVSQSPRYKVTKRGQDVALRCDPISGHVSLYWYRQALGQGPEFLTYFNYEAQQDKSGLPNDRFSAERPEGSISTLTIQRTEQRDSAMYRCASSLASGFSYEQYFGPGTRLTVT.

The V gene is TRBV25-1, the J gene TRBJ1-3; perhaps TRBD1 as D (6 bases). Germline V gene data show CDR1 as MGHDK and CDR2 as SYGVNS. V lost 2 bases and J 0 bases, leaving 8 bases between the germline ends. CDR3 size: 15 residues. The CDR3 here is CASSEQGPSGNTIYF. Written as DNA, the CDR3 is TGTGCCAGCAGTGAACAGGGGCCCTCTGGAAACACCATATATTTT.

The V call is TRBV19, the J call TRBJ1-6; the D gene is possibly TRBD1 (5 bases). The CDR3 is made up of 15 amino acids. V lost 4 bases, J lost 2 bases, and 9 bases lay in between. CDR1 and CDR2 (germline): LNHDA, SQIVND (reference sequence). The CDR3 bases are TGTGCCAGTAGTACCCAGGGCACCTATAATTCACCCCTCCACTTT. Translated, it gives CASSTQGTYNSPLHF.

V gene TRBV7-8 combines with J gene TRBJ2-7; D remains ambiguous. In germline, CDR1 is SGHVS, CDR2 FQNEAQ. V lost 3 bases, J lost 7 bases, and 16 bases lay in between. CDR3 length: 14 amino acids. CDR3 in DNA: TGTGCCAGCAGCTTGGGCACGGTCACGCGGGAGCAGTACTTC. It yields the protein CASSLGTVTREQYF.

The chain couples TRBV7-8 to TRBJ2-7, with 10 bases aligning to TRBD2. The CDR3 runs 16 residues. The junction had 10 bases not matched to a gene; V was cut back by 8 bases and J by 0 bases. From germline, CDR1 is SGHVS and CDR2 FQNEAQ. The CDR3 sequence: CASGLLAGASSYEQYF. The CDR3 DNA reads TGTGCCAGCGGACTCCTAGCGGGGGCCTCCTCCTACGAGCAGTACTTC.

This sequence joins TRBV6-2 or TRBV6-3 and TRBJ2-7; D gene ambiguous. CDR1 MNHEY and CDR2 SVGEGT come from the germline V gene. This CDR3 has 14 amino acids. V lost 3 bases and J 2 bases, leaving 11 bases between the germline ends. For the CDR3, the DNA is TGTGCCAGCAGTTATGAGGCGAGTCCCTACGAGCAGTACTTC. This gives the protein CASSYEASPYEQYF.

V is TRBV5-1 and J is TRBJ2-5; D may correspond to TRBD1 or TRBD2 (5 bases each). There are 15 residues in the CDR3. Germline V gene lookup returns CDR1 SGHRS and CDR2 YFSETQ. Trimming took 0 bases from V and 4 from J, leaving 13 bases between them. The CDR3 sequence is CASSLELGVSETQYF. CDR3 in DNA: TGCGCCAGCAGCTTGGAGTTGGGGGTTTCAGAGACCCAGTACTTC. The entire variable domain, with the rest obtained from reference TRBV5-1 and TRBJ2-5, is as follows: KAGVTQTPRYLIKTRGQQVTLSCSPISGHRSVSWYQQTPGQGLQFLFEYFSETQRNKGNFPGRFSGRQFSNSRSEMNVSTLELGDSALYLCASSLELGVSETQYFGPGTRLLVL.

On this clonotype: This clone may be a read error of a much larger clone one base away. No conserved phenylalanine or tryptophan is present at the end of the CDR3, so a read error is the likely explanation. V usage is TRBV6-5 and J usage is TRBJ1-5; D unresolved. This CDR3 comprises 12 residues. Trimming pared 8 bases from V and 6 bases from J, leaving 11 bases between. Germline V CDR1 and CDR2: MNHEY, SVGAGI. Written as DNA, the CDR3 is TGTGCCAGCGCCAGGACGAGTCAGCCCCAGCATTGT. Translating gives CASARTSQPQHC.

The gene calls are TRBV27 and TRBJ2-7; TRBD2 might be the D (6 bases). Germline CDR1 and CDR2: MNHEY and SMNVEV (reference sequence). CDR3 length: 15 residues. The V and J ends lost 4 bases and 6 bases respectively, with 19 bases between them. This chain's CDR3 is CASSYTKGRLGEQYF. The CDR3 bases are TGTGCCAGCAGTTATACGAAGGGTAGACTAGGCGAGCAGTACTTC.

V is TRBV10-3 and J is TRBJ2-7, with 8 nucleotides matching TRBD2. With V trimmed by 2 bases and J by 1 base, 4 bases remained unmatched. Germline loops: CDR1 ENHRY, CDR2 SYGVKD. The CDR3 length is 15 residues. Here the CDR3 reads CAISEPSGGSYEQYF. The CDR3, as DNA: TGTGCCATCAGTGAGCCCTCGGGAGGGTCCTACGAGCAGTACTTC.

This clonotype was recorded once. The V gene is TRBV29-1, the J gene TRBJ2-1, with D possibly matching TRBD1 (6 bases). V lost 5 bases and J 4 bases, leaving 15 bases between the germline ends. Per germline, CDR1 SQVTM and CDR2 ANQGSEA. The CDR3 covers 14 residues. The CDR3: CSVRTRDTYNEQFF. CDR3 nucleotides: TGCAGCGTTCGGACCCGGGACACTTACAATGAGCAGTTCTTC.

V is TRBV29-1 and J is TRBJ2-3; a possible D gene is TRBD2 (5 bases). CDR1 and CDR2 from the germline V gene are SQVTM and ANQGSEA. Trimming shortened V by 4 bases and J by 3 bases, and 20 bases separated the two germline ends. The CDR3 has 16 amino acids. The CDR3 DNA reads TGCAGCGTTGGCCAAAGTGTTTTTGGAGGAACAGATACGCAGTATTTT. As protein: CSVGQSVFGGTDTQYF.

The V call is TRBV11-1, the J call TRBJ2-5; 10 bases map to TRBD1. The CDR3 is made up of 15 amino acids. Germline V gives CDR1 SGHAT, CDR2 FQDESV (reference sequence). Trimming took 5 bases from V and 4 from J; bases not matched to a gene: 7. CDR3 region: CASSEPTGGIETQYF. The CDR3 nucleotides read TGTGCCAGCAGCGAACCGACAGGGGGCATAGAGACCCAGTACTTC.